Listed here are 31 T cell receptor beta chains from one sample, sequenced in a study of T cell changes during pregnancy in multiple sclerosis. Some clones are missing from TCRdb's copy, which holds only in-frame ones; the method was immunoSEQ multiplex PCR. The sample has fewer than 70,000 clones, approximately 87% seen once. Material: peripheral blood from another person, used as feeder cells. These receptors all come from a human donor whose cells served as feeder cells for cultures in a pregnancy study.

The V gene is TRBV7-4, the J gene TRBJ1-4; the match to TRBD1 covers 7 bases. Looked up from germline, CDR1 is SGHVT and CDR2 is SQSDAQ. Trimming cost V 4 bases and J 7 bases; bases outside gene matches: 3. The CDR3 is 13 residues long. The CDR3 sequence: CASSCGTVEKLFF. The CDR3 DNA reads as TGTGCCAGCAGCTGCGGGACAGTTGAAAAACTGTTTTTT. Using reference TRBV7-4 and TRBJ1-4 for the parts outside the CDR3, the full variable domain is GAGVSQSPRYKVAKRGRDVALRCDSISGHVTLYWYRQTLGQGSEVLTYSQSDAQRDKSGRPSGRFSAERPERSVSTLKIQRTEQGDSAVYLCASSCGTVEKLFFGSGTQLSVL.

Comments on this clone: At one end the junction does not follow the germline gene, possibly because of a read error. The genes are TRBV2 and TRBJ1-2; weak D call: TRBD1 (5 bases). Germline-derived CDR1 and CDR2 are SNHLY and FYNNEI. The CDR3 has 17 residues. The DNA of the CDR3 is TGTGCCAGCAGGGAAGGCGCAGGGCGGGCCACTGGCTATGGCTACACCTTC. Its translation: CASREGAGRATGYGYTF.

This clone was seen a single time. This chain connects TRBV15 to TRBJ2-2; 8 bases line up with TRBD2. Per germline, CDR1 LNHNV and CDR2 YYDKDF (reference sequence). J gave up 4 bases and V 0 bases, and 7 bases lay outside the gene matches. The CDR3 contains 17 residues. The CDR3 protein is CATSRDGRGGGTGELFF. The CDR3 bases are TGTGCCACCAGCAGAGATGGACGGGGGGGCGGCACCGGGGAGCTGTTTTTT.

This chain joins TRBV6-5 and TRBJ2-7, with 11 bases identical to TRBD1. V gave up 5 bases and J gave up 4 bases; unmatched junction bases: 7. CDR1 MNHEY and CDR2 SVGAGI come from the germline V gene. The CDR3 is 15 amino acids. CDR3 coding DNA: TGTGCCAGCAGTCACCGGGACAGGGGGTCATACGAGCAGTACTTC. Protein: CASSHRDRGSYEQYF.

The chain employs TRBV27 and TRBJ1-2, with D perhaps matching TRBD1 (5 bases). Trimming removed 5 bases from V and 2 bases from J, with 15 bases in between. The germline gives CDR1 MNHEY, CDR2 SMNVEV (reference sequence). CDR3 length equals 15 residues. CDR3 DNA: TGTGCCAGCAGTCCTAATCGGGACGGGAACTATGGCTACACCTTC. Protein sequence: CASSPNRDGNYGYTF.

This chain links TRBV7-2 with TRBJ1-1; TRBD1 matches 11 bases. The V gene end was trimmed by 8 bases and the J gene end by 10 bases; junction bases not matched to a gene: 9. The CDR3 has 13 residues. The germline CDR1 and CDR2 sequences are SGHTA and FQGNSA. As DNA, the CDR3 is TGTGCCAGCTTGTGGACAGGGGGCCCCCCAGCTTTCTTT. As protein: CASLWTGGPPAFF.

The chain recombines TRBV7-9 with TRBJ2-7; D is possibly TRBD2 (6 bases). The CDR3 is made up of 14 amino acids. Germline CDR1 is SEHNR and CDR2 is FQNEAQ (reference sequence). With 1 base removed from V and 2 bases from J, the gap between germline ends came to 9 bases. CDR3 nucleotide sequence: TGTGCCAGCAGCTTAGGTAGCGGAGCCTACGAGCAGTACTTC. It translates to CASSLGSGAYEQYF.

This chain connects TRBV5-4 to TRBJ2-3, with a possible D match to TRBD1 (5 bases). Trimming shortened V by 3 bases and J by 0 bases, and 14 bases separated the two germline ends. This CDR3 has 16 amino acids. Germline V gives CDR1 SGHNT, CDR2 YYREEE (reference sequence). CDR3 DNA: TGTGCCAGCAGCTCCAATAAGGGGCCGAGCACAGATACGCAGTATTTT. Translated: CASSSNKGPSTDTQYF.

This clone came up once. V usage is TRBV7-3 and J usage is TRBJ2-1, with 9 bases aligning to TRBD2. The CDR3 totals 14 residues. Germline-derived CDR1 and CDR2 are SGHTA and FQGTGA. V was pared by 3 bases and J by 5 bases, with 2 bases of the junction left unmatched. Written as DNA, the CDR3 is TGTGCCAGCAGCTTTAGCGGGAGCAACAATGAGCAGTTCTTC. It translates to CASSFSGSNNEQFF. Full variable domain (outside the CDR3, taken from reference TRBV7-3 and TRBJ2-1): GAGVSQTPSNKVTEKGKYVELRCDPISGHTALYWYRQSLGQGPEFLIYFQGTGAADDSGLPNDRFFAVRPEGSVSTLKIQRTERGDSAVYLCASSFSGSNNEQFFGPGTRLTVL.

V is TRBV10-3 and J is TRBJ1-4; D uncertain. The CDR3 is 15 residues long. V was cut by 2 bases and J by 1 base, with 8 bases left in between. Germline V gene data show CDR1 as ENHRY and CDR2 as SYGVKD. DNA for the CDR3: TGTGCCATCAGTGAGAGTGTTAGAACTAATGAAAAACTGTTTTTT. Translation: CAISESVRTNEKLFF.

V gene TRBV6-1 combines with J gene TRBJ2-7, with TRBD2 as a possible D gene (5 bases). This CDR3 contains 16 residues. V lost 0 bases and J lost 1, with 13 bases in between. Germline loops: CDR1 MNHNS, CDR2 SASEGT. The CDR3 DNA is TGTGCCAGCAGTGAAGCGCTTCTGAGGGTTTCCTACGAGCAGTACTTC. It is translated as CASSEALLRVSYEQYF.

This rearrangement joins TRBV19 to TRBJ1-5; unclear D gene. The CDR3 consists of 14 residues. The germline V gene encodes CDR1 LNHDA and CDR2 SQIVND (reference sequence). V was shortened by 3 bases and J by 3 bases, with 9 bases between the two germline ends. CDR3 in amino acids: CASSIGNYNQPQHF. In nucleotides, the CDR3 is TGTGCCAGTAGTATCGGGAACTACAATCAGCCCCAGCATTTT. Filled out from reference TRBV19 and TRBJ1-5, the complete variable domain reads DGGITQSPKYLFRKEGQNVTLSCEQNLNHDAMYWYRQDPGQGLRLIYYSQIVNDFQKGDIAEGYSVSREKKESFPLTVTSAQKNPTAFYLCASSIGNYNQPQHFGDGTRLSIL.

The chain links TRBV5-5 to TRBJ2-5, with a possible D match to TRBD2 (6 bases). In germline, CDR1 is SGHKS, CDR2 YYEKEE (reference sequence). CDR3 size: 13 residues. The ends were cut back, 7 bases at V and 5 bases at J, with 15 bases in the middle. In DNA form, the CDR3 reads TGTGCCAGCTCCGGGGGTCAGCCGGAGACCCAGTACTTC. The encoded protein is CASSGGQPETQYF.

The chain is built from TRBV29-1 and TRBJ2-2; D is perhaps TRBD2 (6 bases). The CDR3 contains 11 residues. V gave up 7 bases and J gave up 5 bases, with 8 bases separating them. CDR1 is SQVTM, CDR2 ANQGSEA, per germline. The CDR3 DNA sequence: TGCAGCGGGAGGGAAACCGGGGAGCTGTTTTTT. The encoded protein is CSGRETGELFF.

The rearrangement uses TRBV11-2 and TRBJ2-7, with a possible D match to TRBD1 (6 bases). V lost 4 bases to trimming and J lost 4 bases, with 14 bases between them. The germline CDR1 and CDR2 sequences are SGHAT and FQNNGV. This CDR3 is built from 14 residues. CDR3 nucleotides: TGTGCCAGCAGCTCCCCAGGGGTCGGTTACGAGCAGTACTTC. Translated: CASSSPGVGYEQYF.

The J gene is TRBJ2-5, the V gene TRBV9; TRBD1 matches 9 bases. Germline CDR1 and CDR2: SGDLS and YYNGEE. J was trimmed by 3 bases and V by 0 bases; bases with no gene match: 9. The CDR3 has 17 residues. The CDR3 protein is CASSVGGQGGTKETQYF. CDR3 nucleotide sequence: TGTGCCAGCAGCGTAGGGGGACAGGGAGGGACGAAAGAGACCCAGTACTTC.

The chain recombines TRBV7-2 with TRBJ2-5; 7 nucleotides line up with TRBD1. V lost 4 bases and J lost 4; bases outside the gene matches: 3. Per the germline V gene, CDR1 is SGHTA and CDR2 is FQGNSA. The CDR3 is 13 residues long. CDR3 in amino acids: CASSYRGGETQYF. Here the CDR3 DNA reads TGTGCCAGCAGCTACAGGGGCGGAGAGACCCAGTACTTC.

The chain carries TRBV14 and TRBJ2-3, with 11 bases aligning to TRBD2. Germline assignment: CDR1 SGHDN and CDR2 FVKESK. The CDR3 sequence is 19 residues long. Trimming removed 1 base from V and 2 bases from J; junction bases left unmatched: 11. CDR3 sequence: CASSQAARGTSGFTDTQYF. CDR3 DNA sequence: TGTGCCAGCAGCCAAGCGGCCCGGGGGACTAGCGGCTTCACAGATACGCAGTATTTT.

The gene calls are TRBV30 and TRBJ1-4, with 7 bases fitting TRBD1. There are 15 residues in the CDR3. Germline V lookup: CDR1 GTSNPN, CDR2 SVGIG (reference sequence). Losses at the gene ends were 1 base for V and 4 bases for J; bases not matched to a gene: 6. CDR3 sequence reads: CAWSESGTVNEKLFF. In DNA, the CDR3 is TGTGCCTGGAGTGAATCCGGGACAGTTAATGAAAAACTGTTTTTT. Full variable domain (remainder filled in from reference TRBV30 and TRBJ1-4): SQTIHQWPATLVQPVGSPLSLECTVEGTSNPNLYWYRQAAGRGLQLLFYSVGIGQISSEVPQNLSASRPQDRQFILSSKKLLLSDSGFYLCAWSESGTVNEKLFFGSGTQLSVL.

The chain uses TRBV27 and TRBJ1-1, with D hard to call. V was pared by 6 bases and J by 1 base, with 9 bases between. This CDR3 is built from 13 residues. Germline V gene sequence: CDR1 MNHEY, CDR2 SMNVEV (reference sequence). This CDR3 is CASRPGRNTEAFF. CDR3 bases: TGTGCCAGCAGGCCGGGCAGGAACACTGAAGCTTTCTTT.

The chain employs TRBV4-2 and TRBJ2-7, with 8 bases fitting TRBD2. J lost 2 bases, V lost 4 bases, and 7 bases had no gene match. This CDR3 contains 15 residues. CDR1 is LGHNA, CDR2 YNFKEQ, per germline. The CDR3 bases are TGTGCCAGCAGCCCTCTAGCGGGCACCGCCTACGAGCAGTACTTC. Translating gives CASSPLAGTAYEQYF.

The rearrangement uses TRBV5-1 and TRBJ1-2; TRBD1 agrees at 10 bases. Germline CDR1 and CDR2: SGHRS and YFSETQ. CDR3 length: 14 amino acids. V gave up 4 bases and J gave up 8 bases; unmatched junction bases: 8. For the CDR3, the DNA is TGCGCCAGCAGCCCCGCCGGGACAGGGGACGGCTACACCTTC. Encoded protein: CASSPAGTGDGYTF.

This clone was seen just once. The V and J genes are TRBV4-2 and TRBJ2-7; tentatively, D is TRBD2 (6 bases). Trimming removed 3 bases from V and 1 base from J, with 10 bases in between. CDR3 length: 14 amino acids. Germline lookup yields CDR1 LGHNA and CDR2 YNFKEQ. The CDR3 nucleotides read TGTGCCAGCAGCCACGGCGGGGAGTCCTACGAGCAGTACTTC. This translates into CASSHGGESYEQYF.

The gene calls are TRBV28 and TRBJ1-5; D remains ambiguous. The CDR3 extends over 13 amino acids. The V gene's germline CDR1 is MDHEN and CDR2 SYDVKM. V lost 11 bases and J lost 0, with 11 bases in between. This CDR3 is CAVREDSNQPQHF. CDR3 DNA sequence: TGTGCCGTAAGGGAGGATAGCAATCAGCCCCAGCATTTT.

This clone was detected once. The rearrangement links TRBV19 to TRBJ1-2; the match to TRBD1 covers 7 bases. The ends lost 4 bases at V and 4 bases at J; junction bases unmatched: 6. The CDR3 extends over 14 amino acids. Germline assignment: CDR1 LNHDA and CDR2 SQIVND (reference sequence). The CDR3 DNA sequence: TGTGCCAGTAGTACGCCGGGACAGATCTATGGCTACACCTTC. This translates into CASSTPGQIYGYTF. The variable domain in full, with the rest retrieved from reference TRBV19 and TRBJ1-2, is DGGITQSPKYLFRKEGQNVTLSCEQNLNHDAMYWYRQDPGQGLRLIYYSQIVNDFQKGDIAEGYSVSREKKESFPLTVTSAQKNPTAFYLCASSTPGQIYGYTFGSGTRLTVV.

The CDR3 protein is CASSQGISGTDTQYF. The CDR3 nucleotides read TGCGCCAGCAGCCAAGGAATTAGCGGCACAGATACGCAGTATTTT. The V and J genes are TRBV4-1 and TRBJ2-3, with D perhaps TRBD2 (5 bases). CDR3 size: 15 residues. The V end lost 1 base, the J end lost 1 base, and 9 bases lay between the germline ends. Germline lookup yields CDR1 MGHRA and CDR2 YSYEKL.

The V and J genes are TRBV14 and TRBJ1-2, with a tentative D call TRBD1 (6 bases). Germline V gene lookup returns CDR1 SGHDN and CDR2 FVKESK. Trimming pared 1 base from V and 6 bases from J, leaving 9 bases between. The CDR3 is 13 amino acids. The CDR3 loop is CASSQAGVHGYTF. The DNA for the CDR3 is TGTGCCAGCAGCCAAGCAGGGGTGCATGGCTACACCTTC.

This clone showed up just once. V and J are TRBV7-9 and TRBJ2-7; 7 bases match TRBD1. CDR1 SEHNR and CDR2 FQNEAQ come from the germline V gene (reference sequence). The CDR3 sequence is 15 residues long. Unmatched junction bases numbered 3, after V lost 1 base and J lost 0 bases. The CDR3 nucleotides read TGTGCCAGCAGCTTAGAACAGGGGACCTCCTACGAGCAGTACTTC. This encodes CASSLEQGTSYEQYF.

J is TRBJ2-7 and V is TRBV19, with D possibly matching TRBD1 (8 bases). CDR3 size: 14 residues. Trimming shortened V by 8 bases and J by 2 bases, and 16 bases separated the two germline ends. The germline CDR1 and CDR2 sequences are LNHDA and SQIVND (reference sequence). As DNA, the CDR3 is TGTGCCAGTGGAAGGACAGGGAGGGCCTACGAGCAGTACTTC. It codes for CASGRTGRAYEQYF.

V gene TRBV7-6 combines with J gene TRBJ2-7, with D hard to call. CDR3 length: 12 residues. Germline V lookup: CDR1 SGHVS, CDR2 FNYEAQ. Trimming removed 2 bases from V and 6 bases from J, with 8 bases in between. CDR3 loop: CASSLQRGEQYF. In DNA, the CDR3 is TGTGCCAGCAGCTTACAACGAGGCGAGCAGTACTTC. Looking up the rest from reference TRBV7-6 and TRBJ2-7 gives the full variable domain: GAGVSQSPRYKVTKRGQDVALRCDPISGHVSLYWYRQALGQGPEFLTYFNYEAQQDKSGLPNDRFSAERPEGSISTLTIQRTEQRDSAMYRCASSLQRGEQYFGPGTRLTVT.

The table lists this clone with many counts. This chain joins TRBV6-4 and TRBJ2-1; D gene ambiguous. Germline-derived CDR1 and CDR2 are MRHNA and SNTAGT. CDR3 length equals 13 residues. Trimming removed 0 bases from V and 8 bases from J, with 8 bases in between. The CDR3 region has the DNA TGTGCCAGCAGTGACTCCCCGCAGGATGAGCAGTTCTTC. As protein: CASSDSPQDEQFF.